A selection of T cell receptor beta chains follows, all from one sample in a study of control samples from healthy donors and cancer patients. Here immunoSEQ multiplex PCR was the method, and the copy in TCRdb shows in-frame clones only, minus some. The data show under 150,000 clones, roughly 86% seen once. The specimen sequenced was blood. The receptors were gathered from a man in his 60s in good health. The CDR3 runs from the conserved cysteine through the conserved F or W. A D gene is named only where the DNA matches it firmly. Size values are once, few and many counts, or a class for expanded clones, and some rows have none.

CDR3 protein,CDR3 DNA,V gene,D gene,clone size,J gene
CASSLGRGAYEQYF,TGTGCTAGCAGCTTAGGCAGGGGAGCCTACGAGCAGTACTTC,TRBV13,.,.,TRBJ2-7
CASSPQGPSTGELFF,TGTGCCAGCAGCCCACAGGGGCCCAGCACCGGGGAGCTGTTTTTT,TRBV6-2/TRBV6-3,TRBD1,.,TRBJ2-2
CASRGEISTDTQYF,TGTGCCAGCAGGGGGGAGATTAGCACAGATACGCAGTATTTT,TRBV28,.,.,TRBJ2-3
CASSRSNSNQPQHF,TGTGCCAGCAGCCGCTCAAATAGCAATCAGCCCCAGCATTTT,TRBV3-1/TRBV3-2,.,.,TRBJ1-5
CASSQDLRGGYNEQFF,TGCGCCAGCAGCCAAGATTTGCGGGGGGGCTACAATGAGCAGTTCTTC,TRBV4-1,TRBD2,few,TRBJ2-1
CASRLSGGLYEQYF,TGTGCCAGCAGGCTTAGCGGGGGTTTATACGAGCAGTACTTC,TRBV28,TRBD2,.,TRBJ2-7
CASKEGGGFGEKLFF,TGTGCCAGCAAGGAAGGGGGGGGATTTGGGGAAAAACTGTTTTTT,TRBV27,.,.,TRBJ1-4
CAWSVPGNSPLHF,TGTGCCTGGAGTGTTCCGGGGAATTCACCCCTCCACTTT,TRBV30,.,.,TRBJ1-6
CASSRPGTDYEQYF,TGTGCCAGTAGTCGGCCCGGGACAGATTACGAGCAGTACTTC,TRBV19,TRBD1,.,TRBJ2-7
CASSPGTGGSGTEAFF,TGTGCCAGCAGCCCCGGGACAGGGGGCTCAGGCACTGAAGCTTTCTTT,TRBV3-1/TRBV3-2,TRBD1,.,TRBJ1-1
CASGSSPLHF,TGTGCCAGCGGCAGCTCACCCCTCCACTTT,TRBV28,.,.,TRBJ1-6
CATSDYRNTEAFF,TGTGCCACCAGTGATTATCGGAACACTGAAGCTTTCTTT,TRBV24-1,.,.,TRBJ1-1
CASQGVLPNEKLFF,TGTGCCAGCCAGGGGGTATTACCCAATGAAAAACTGTTTTTT,TRBV28,TRBD1,.,TRBJ1-4
CAIRGVDSDNSPLHF,TGTGCCATTAGGGGGGTGGACAGCGATAATTCACCCCTCCACTTT,TRBV6-5,.,.,TRBJ1-6
CASSFYTGMLNEKLFF,TGTGCCAGCAGCTTCTACACCGGGATGCTTAATGAAAAACTGTTTTTT,TRBV5-6,.,.,TRBJ1-4
CASSTSAGGVSEQFF,TGTGCCAGTAGTACCTCAGCGGGGGGGGTCTCGGAGCAGTTCTTC,TRBV19,TRBD2,.,TRBJ2-1
CASSQPANLGGYTF,TGTGCCAGCAGCCAACCCGCGAACCTGGGGGGCTACACCTTC,TRBV3-1/TRBV3-2,.,.,TRBJ1-2
CASSEHRVPPGANVLTF,TGCGCCAGCAGCGAACACAGGGTTCCCCCTGGGGCCAACGTCCTGACTTTC,TRBV4-3,.,.,TRBJ2-6
CASSQDLRSGANVLTF,TGCGCCAGCAGCCAAGATTTGAGATCTGGGGCCAACGTCCTGACTTTC,TRBV4-3,.,.,TRBJ2-6
CASSLGLERSSYNSPLHF,TGCGCCAGCAGCTTGGGGCTGGAGAGGAGCTCCTATAATTCACCCCTCCACTTT,TRBV5-1,.,.,TRBJ1-6
CASSLVQARNTIYF,TGTGCCAGCAGCTTGGTTCAGGCGCGAAACACCATATATTTT,TRBV11-2,.,once,TRBJ1-3
CASTPGGYYGYTF,TGTGCCAGCACCCCGGGCGGTTACTATGGCTACACCTTC,TRBV28,.,.,TRBJ1-2
CASRGGDYGYTF,TGTGCCAGTCGAGGGGGCGACTATGGCTACACCTTC,TRBV19,TRBD1,.,TRBJ1-2
CASSDKPNYGYTF,TGTGCCAGCAGTGATAAACCGAACTATGGCTACACCTTC,TRBV2,.,.,TRBJ1-2
CAWSVPPGADTQYF,TGTGCCTGGAGTGTACCGCCCGGAGCAGATACGCAGTATTTT,TRBV30,.,.,TRBJ2-3
CASSPSGRGTGNTIYF,TGTGCCAGCTCGCCCTCGGGCAGGGGTACGGGAAACACCATATATTTT,TRBV18,.,.,TRBJ1-3
CASSLSAGTNYGYTF,TGTGCCAGCAGCCTCAGTGCTGGGACTAACTATGGCTACACCTTC,TRBV9,.,.,TRBJ1-2
CASSPLADTQYF,TGTGCCAGCAGCCCTCTAGCAGATACGCAGTATTTT,TRBV2,.,.,TRBJ2-3
CATSRGFNSYGYTF,TGTGCCACCAGCAGAGGCTTTAACAGCTATGGCTACACCTTC,TRBV15,.,.,TRBJ1-2
CASSFGSNYGYTF,TGTGCCAGCAGCTTCGGATCTAACTATGGCTACACCTTC,TRBV7-9,.,.,TRBJ1-2
CASSQEGTGGEAFF,TGTGCCAGCAGCCAAGAAGGGACAGGGGGCGAGGCTTTCTTT,TRBV3-1/TRBV3-2,TRBD1,.,TRBJ1-1
CASSVMDGQPQHF,TGTGCCAGCAGCGTAATGGACGGACAGCCCCAGCATTTT,TRBV9,.,.,TRBJ1-5
CASSWGVANTGELFF,TGTGCCAGCAGTTGGGGAGTCGCGAACACCGGGGAGCTGTTTTTT,TRBV28,.,.,TRBJ2-2
CASSLQGLSSGNTIYF,TGTGCCAGCTCATTACAGGGACTTAGCTCCGGAAACACCATATATTTT,TRBV18,.,.,TRBJ1-3
CASSKGTGDSSGELFF,TGTGCCAGCTCAAAAGGGACAGGGGATTCGTCCGGGGAGCTGTTTTTT,TRBV18,TRBD1,.,TRBJ2-2
CASSDLGTGKNIQYF,TGTGCCAGCAGTGATTTGGGGACAGGAAAAAACATTCAGTACTTC,TRBV2,TRBD1,.,TRBJ2-4
CASSPGTVVTEAFF,TGTGCCAGCTCACCCGGGACAGTTGTCACTGAAGCTTTCTTT,TRBV18,TRBD1,.,TRBJ1-1
CASSQEGGRGHF,TGTGCCAGCAGCCAAGAGGGGGGGCGCGGGCACTTC,TRBV3-1/TRBV3-2,.,.,TRBJ2-4
CASRLGQGTYYGYTF,TGCGCCAGCAGACTCGGACAGGGGACATACTATGGCTACACCTTC,TRBV5-1,TRBD1,.,TRBJ1-2
CASSLMGQGGTEAFF,TGCGCCAGCAGCTTGATGGGACAGGGGGGCACTGAAGCTTTCTTT,TRBV5-1,TRBD1,.,TRBJ1-1
CASSLGGDSPLHF,TGCGCCAGCAGCTTGGGCGGAGATTCACCCCTCCACTTT,TRBV5-1,.,.,TRBJ1-6
CAISRDRGGDEQFF,TGTGCCATCAGCCGGGACAGGGGCGGGGATGAGCAGTTCTTC,TRBV10-3,TRBD1,.,TRBJ2-1
CASSIGGTTTDTQYF,TGTGCCAGTAGTATAGGAGGGACAACGACAGATACGCAGTATTTT,TRBV19,.,.,TRBJ2-3
CASSYSQENEKLFF,TGTGCCAGCAGTTACTCCCAGGAAAATGAAAAACTGTTTTTT,TRBV6-5,.,.,TRBJ1-4
CASSLHPNTEAFF,TGTGCCAGCAGTTTACACCCGAACACTGAAGCTTTCTTT,TRBV27,.,.,TRBJ1-1